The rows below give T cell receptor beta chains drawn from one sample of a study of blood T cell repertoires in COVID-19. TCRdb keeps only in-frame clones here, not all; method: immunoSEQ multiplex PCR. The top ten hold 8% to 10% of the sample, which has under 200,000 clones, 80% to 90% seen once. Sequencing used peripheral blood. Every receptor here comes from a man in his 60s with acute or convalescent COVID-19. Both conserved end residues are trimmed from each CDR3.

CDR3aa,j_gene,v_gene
SVVGSPPNYGYT,TRBJ1-2,TRBV29-1
ASSEADRSDEQY,TRBJ2-7,TRBV2
SLEEFETGYNSPLH,TRBJ1-6,TRBV29-1
ATTGLADNEQF,TRBJ2-1,TRBV24-1
ASSYSSRGNTEAF,TRBJ1-1,TRBV6-5
ASTPGSSGRGAYEQY,TRBJ2-7,TRBV9
ASSSPKSSGSSQETQY,TRBJ2-5,TRBV7-9
AWKRSEYSPSYEQY,TRBJ2-7,TRBV30
ATSREAKRQGAYEQY,TRBJ2-7,TRBV15
ASSAQGGNSPLH,TRBJ1-6,TRBV9
ASSQSTGSNDYEQY,TRBJ2-7,TRBV4-2
ASSPLAGAAGELF,TRBJ2-2,TRBV5-1
ASSFQIAGNNEQF,TRBJ2-1,TRBV7-2
ASSSREDRASPKLGYT,TRBJ1-2,TRBV7-8
ASSLMSGGGNQPQH,TRBJ1-5,TRBV28
ASSYFLTPGQSYGYT,TRBJ1-2,TRBV5-6
ASSLHRGVNTEAF,TRBJ1-1,TRBV19
ARAWDRGRGEQF,TRBJ2-1,TRBV19
ASSSPENSPLH,TRBJ1-6,TRBV6-6
ASSPELSPGQRRNQPQH,TRBJ1-5,TRBV4-1
ASSIVGNKYTDTQY,TRBJ2-3,TRBV19
AIQHRANTGELF,TRBJ2-2,TRBV28
ASSLFLAVGNEQF,TRBJ2-1,TRBV5-5
ASSPHPFLGQPQH,TRBJ1-5,TRBV7-6
ASSYGDRGGEQY,TRBJ2-7,TRBV6-6
ASTGNNSPLH,TRBJ1-6,TRBV6-5
ASSSRNEQY,TRBJ2-7,TRBV2
ASSLSGQGETQY,TRBJ2-5,TRBV7-7
ASSPSGSGQF,TRBJ2-1,TRBV3-1/TRBV3-2
APEGEALEKLF,TRBJ1-4,TRBV24-1
ASSPNPTGAGNTIY,TRBJ1-3,TRBV18
ASSLPKAETQY,TRBJ2-5,TRBV5-1